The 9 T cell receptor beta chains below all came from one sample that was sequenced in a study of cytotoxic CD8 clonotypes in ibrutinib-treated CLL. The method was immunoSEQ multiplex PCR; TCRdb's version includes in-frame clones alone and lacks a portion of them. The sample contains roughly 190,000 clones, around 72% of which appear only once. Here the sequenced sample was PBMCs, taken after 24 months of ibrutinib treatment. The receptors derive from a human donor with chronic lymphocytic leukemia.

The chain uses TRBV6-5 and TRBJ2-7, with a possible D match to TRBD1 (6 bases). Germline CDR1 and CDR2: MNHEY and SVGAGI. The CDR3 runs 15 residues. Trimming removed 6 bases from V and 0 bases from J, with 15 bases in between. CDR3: CASRKRGQNSYEQYF. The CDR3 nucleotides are TGTGCCAGCAGAAAACGAGGACAGAACTCCTACGAGCAGTACTTC.

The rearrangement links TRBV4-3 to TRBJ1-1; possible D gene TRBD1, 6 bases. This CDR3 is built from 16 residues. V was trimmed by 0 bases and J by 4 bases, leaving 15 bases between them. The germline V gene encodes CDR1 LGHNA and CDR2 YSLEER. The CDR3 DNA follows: TGCGCCAGCAGCCAAGAAATAGGGGGAGCGGTCACTGAAGCTTTCTTT. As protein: CASSQEIGGAVTEAFF.

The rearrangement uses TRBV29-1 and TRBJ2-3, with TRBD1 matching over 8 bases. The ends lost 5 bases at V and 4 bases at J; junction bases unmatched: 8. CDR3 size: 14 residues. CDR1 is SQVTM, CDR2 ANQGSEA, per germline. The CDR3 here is CSVKPQGASDTQYF. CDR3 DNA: TGCAGCGTTAAACCGCAGGGGGCATCAGATACGCAGTATTTT.

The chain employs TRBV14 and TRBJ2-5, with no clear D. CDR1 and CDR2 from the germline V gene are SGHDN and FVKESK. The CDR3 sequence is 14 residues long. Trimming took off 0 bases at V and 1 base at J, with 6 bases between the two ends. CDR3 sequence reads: CASSQDNSQETQYF. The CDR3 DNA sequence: TGTGCCAGCAGCCAAGATAATAGCCAAGAGACCCAGTACTTC.

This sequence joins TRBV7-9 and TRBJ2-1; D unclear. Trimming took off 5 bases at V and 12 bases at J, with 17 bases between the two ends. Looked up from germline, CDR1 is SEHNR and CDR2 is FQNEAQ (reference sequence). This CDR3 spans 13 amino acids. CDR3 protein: CASSPPGATLQFF. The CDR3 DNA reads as TGTGCCAGCAGCCCCCCGGGCGCCACGTTGCAGTTCTTC.

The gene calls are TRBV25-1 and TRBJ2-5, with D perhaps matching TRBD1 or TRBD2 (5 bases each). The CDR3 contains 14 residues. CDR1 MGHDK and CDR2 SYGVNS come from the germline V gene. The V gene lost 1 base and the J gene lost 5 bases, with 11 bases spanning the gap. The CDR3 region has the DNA TGTGCCAGCAGTGAATGGGGGAACCGGGAGACCCAGTACTTC. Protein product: CASSEWGNRETQYF.

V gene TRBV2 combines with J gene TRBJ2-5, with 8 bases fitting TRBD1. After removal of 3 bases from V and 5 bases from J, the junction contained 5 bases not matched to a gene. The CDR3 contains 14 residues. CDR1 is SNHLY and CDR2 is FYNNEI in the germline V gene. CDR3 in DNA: TGTGCCAGCAGTGAGACCAGGGGGCCCGAGACCCAGTACTTC. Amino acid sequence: CASSETRGPETQYF.

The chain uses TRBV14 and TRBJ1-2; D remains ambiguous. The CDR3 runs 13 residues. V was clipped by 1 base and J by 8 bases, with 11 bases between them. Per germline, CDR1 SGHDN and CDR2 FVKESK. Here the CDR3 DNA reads TGTGCCAGCAGCCAAGTCGAGGGAAACGGCTACACCTTC. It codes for CASSQVEGNGYTF.

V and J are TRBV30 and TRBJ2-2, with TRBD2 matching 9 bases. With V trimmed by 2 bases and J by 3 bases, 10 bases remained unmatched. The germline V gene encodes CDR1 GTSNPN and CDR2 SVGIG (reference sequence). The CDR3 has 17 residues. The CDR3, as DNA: TGTGCCTGGAGTAACGGGATTAGCGGGAGTGACACCGGGGAGCTGTTTTTT. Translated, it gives CAWSNGISGSDTGELFF.